The 32 T cell receptor beta chains listed next were all sequenced from one sample in a study of T cell repertoires in cytomegalovirus infection. MiXCR was run by TCRdb on the reads, yielding one entry per CDR3 protein. The repertoire includes approximately 590,000 distinct CDR3 sequences, around 40% of them detected once, and 48% sits in the top ten. Their cognate antigens are unknown. This specimen consisted of cultured PBMCs, obtained from culture after CMV antigen stimulation. The receptors come from a human donor in good health (CMV status not recorded). Some clones in this sample may be carry-over from other donors' samples.

This rearrangement joins TRBV20-1 to TRBJ1-1; D is ambiguous. V was pared by 5 bases and J by 2 bases, with 15 bases between. Germline loops: CDR1 DFQATT, CDR2 SNEGSKA (reference sequence). This CDR3 region has 14 residues. The CDR3 loop is CSASPGQSNTEAFF. DNA of the CDR3: TGCAGTGCTTCCCCCGGGCAGTCTAACACTGAAGCTTTCTTT.

The table lists this clonotype with a few counts. J is TRBJ2-3 and V is TRBV19, with 10 bases matching TRBD2. Germline CDR1 is LNHDA and CDR2 is SQIVND (reference sequence). After removal of 10 bases from V and 2 bases from J, the junction contained 9 bases not matched to a gene. This CDR3 is built from 15 residues. CDR3 region: CATVEREGITDTQYF. The CDR3 region has the DNA TGTGCCACCGTCGAGCGGGAGGGTATCACAGATACGCAGTATTTT.

This clonotype was counted a few times. The chain employs TRBV12-5 and TRBJ2-3; a possible D gene is TRBD2 (6 bases). Trimming pared 5 bases from V and 6 bases from J, leaving 33 bases between. Germline V lookup: CDR1 LGHNT, CDR2 FRNRAP. The CDR3 covers 20 residues. CDR3 loop: CASGGSGLLIYDRVGDTQYF. DNA for the CDR3: TGTGCTAGTGGTGGATCGGGACTTCTTATTTACGATCGGGTTGGGGATACGCAGTATTTT.

This clonotype has a count of ten or more. This CDR3 reads CASSLEDRYTEAFF. The CDR3 nucleotides read TGTGCCAGCAGCTTAGAGGACAGATACACTGAAGCTTTCTTT. This rearrangement joins TRBV7-8 to TRBJ1-1, with D maybe TRBD1 (6 bases). Trimming shortened V by 1 base and J by 3 bases, and 9 bases separated the two germline ends. This CDR3 has 14 residues. Germline loops: CDR1 SGHVS, CDR2 FQNEAQ. Based on the CDR3 plus reference TRBV7-8 and TRBJ1-1, the full variable domain is GAGVSQSPRYKVAKRGQDVALRCDPISGHVSLFWYQQALGQGPEFLTYFQNEAQLDKSGLPSDRFFAERPEGSVSTLKIQRTQQEDSAVYLCASSLEDRYTEAFFGQGTRLTVV.

V is TRBV9 and J is TRBJ1-1; D not resolved. CDR1 and CDR2 from the germline V gene are SGDLS and YYNGEE. Trimming pared 5 bases from V and 7 bases from J, leaving 9 bases between. There are 11 residues in the CDR3. The CDR3 sequence: CASREAGEAFF. The CDR3 nucleotides are TGTGCCAGCAGAGAGGCAGGTGAAGCTTTCTTT.

The genes are TRBV15 and TRBJ2-1; the D gene could be TRBD1 or TRBD2 (5 bases each). Trimming pared 2 bases from V and 4 bases from J, leaving 12 bases between. Germline CDR1 is LNHNV and CDR2 is YYDKDF (reference sequence). This CDR3 contains 15 residues. In nucleotides, the CDR3 is TGTGCCACCAGCAGACCTCCGTGGGGGTACAATGAGCAGTTCTTC. Its translation is CATSRPPWGYNEQFF.

This clonotype was seen more than once but under ten times. The chain links TRBV7-8 to TRBJ2-3; tentatively, D is TRBD2 (5 bases). CDR3 size: 15 residues. In germline, CDR1 is SGHVS, CDR2 FQNEAQ. V lost 5 bases and J 2 bases, leaving 14 bases between the germline ends. This chain's CDR3 is CASSPGGALTDTQYF. CDR3 sequence (DNA): TGTGCCAGCAGCCCAGGAGGAGCCCTCACAGATACGCAGTATTTT.

There are a few counts of this clonotype. The rearrangement uses TRBV6-6 and TRBJ1-3; a weak D match, TRBD1 (6 bases). The CDR3 covers 15 residues. Looked up from germline, CDR1 is MNHNY and CDR2 is SVGAGI (reference sequence). Trimming stripped 6 bases from V and 1 base from J, with 13 bases between. The CDR3 DNA sequence: TGTGCCAGCAGCAGTTACAGGGTGTCTGGAAACACCATATATTTT. Protein sequence: CASSSYRVSGNTIYF.

This clonotype was observed a single time. This chain connects TRBV19 to TRBJ2-5, with D perhaps matching TRBD2 (6 bases). The CDR3 runs 15 residues. V was shortened by 3 bases and J by 2 bases, with 13 bases between the two germline ends. Germline-derived CDR1 and CDR2 are LNHDA and SQIVND (reference sequence). The DNA of the CDR3 is TGTGCCAGTAGTATCGGGGGAACCACACAAGAGACCCAGTACTTC. Protein: CASSIGGTTQETQYF.

The gene calls are TRBV6-1 and TRBJ1-2; D might be TRBD1 (6 bases). Trimming took off 0 bases at V and 4 bases at J, with 9 bases between the two ends. Per the germline V gene, CDR1 is MNHNS and CDR2 is SASEGT. The length of the CDR3 is 14 residues. The CDR3 loop is CASSEARTVYGYTF. Written as DNA, the CDR3 is TGTGCCAGCAGTGAAGCGCGGACAGTCTATGGCTACACCTTC.

V and J are TRBV6-6 and TRBJ2-7; 7 positions match TRBD2. V dropped 0 bases and J dropped 1; count of bases not matched to a gene: 9. From germline, CDR1 is MNHNY and CDR2 SVGAGI (reference sequence). This CDR3 is built from 17 residues. CDR3 loop: CASSYSKRAGLSYEQYF. The DNA for the CDR3 is TGTGCCAGCAGTTACTCGAAACGAGCGGGATTATCCTACGAGCAGTACTTC.

With regard to this clonotype: This may be a read error: a much more frequent sequence differs by one nucleotide. The chain combines TRBV7-6 with TRBJ2-6, with D possibly being TRBD1 (9 bases). The CDR3 spans 20 residues. Germline V gene sequence: CDR1 SGHVS, CDR2 FNYEAQ. The DNA for the CDR3 is TGTGCCGGCAGCTTAGCGGGGACAGGGATACTTCGCTCTGGGGCCAACGTCCTGACTTTC. Translating it yields CAGSLAGTGILRSGANVLTF.

This clonotype turned up a few times. The chain carries TRBV6-6 and TRBJ2-5, with D maybe TRBD2 (5 bases). V was trimmed by 3 bases and J by 2 bases, leaving 13 bases between them. The CDR3 is 15 amino acids. Germline V gives CDR1 MNHNY, CDR2 SVGAGI (reference sequence). The CDR3 spells CASSYSPGYQETQYF. The CDR3 nucleotides read TGTGCCAGCAGTTATAGCCCGGGATATCAAGAGACCCAGTACTTC.

This chain connects TRBV6-5 to TRBJ1-3; D might be TRBD1 (5 bases). Trimming shortened V by 6 bases and J by 0 bases, and 18 bases separated the two germline ends. Germline V lookup: CDR1 MNHEY, CDR2 SVGAGI. The CDR3 runs to 17 residues. DNA of the CDR3: TGTGCCAGCAGGCGGATAGGGGAGATGGGCTCTGGAAACACCATATATTTT. It codes for CASRRIGEMGSGNTIYF.

This clonotype was counted ten times or more. This chain connects TRBV7-2 to TRBJ1-1, with 8 positions matching TRBD1. The V and J ends lost 0 bases and 4 bases, in that order; junction bases with no gene match: 4. Germline V gives CDR1 SGHTA, CDR2 FQGNSA. CDR3 length: 15 residues. This chain's CDR3 is CASSLAGTGVTEAFF. The DNA for the CDR3 is TGTGCCAGCAGCTTAGCTGGGACAGGAGTCACTGAAGCTTTCTTT.

The rearrangement joins TRBV19 to TRBJ2-7; possible D gene TRBD1, 5 bases. Germline CDR1 LNHDA, CDR2 SQIVND (reference sequence). The CDR3 consists of 15 residues. V was clipped by 6 bases and J by 1 base, with 16 bases between them. CDR3 amino acids: CASSRTYVRSYEQYF. Written as DNA, the CDR3 is TGTGCCAGTAGCCGGACATACGTAAGATCCTACGAGCAGTACTTC.

The CDR3 sequence: CASSQERRQPQHF. The CDR3 DNA is TGCGCCAGCAGCCAAGAGCGGCGACAGCCCCAGCATTTT. The V and J genes are TRBV4-1 and TRBJ1-5, with no clear D. With 0 bases removed from V and 7 bases from J, the gap between germline ends came to 7 bases. Germline V lookup: CDR1 MGHRA, CDR2 YSYEKL. This CDR3 region has 13 residues.

This chain connects TRBV5-6 to TRBJ2-1; 8 bases are shared with TRBD2. The ends lost 4 bases at V and 5 bases at J; junction bases unmatched: 5. The germline V gene encodes CDR1 SGHDT and CDR2 YYEEEE. CDR3 length: 14 amino acids. The CDR3 loop is CASSRASGHNEQFF. CDR3 coding DNA: TGTGCCAGCAGCCGCGCTAGCGGGCACAATGAGCAGTTCTTC.

This clonotype was counted a few times. J is TRBJ1-4 and V is TRBV20-1, with unresolved D. The CDR3 contains 14 residues. CDR1 and CDR2 (germline): DFQATT, SNEGSKA (reference sequence). Trimming pared 0 bases from V and 7 bases from J, leaving 12 bases between. CDR3 loop: CSARDQDLREKLFF. In nucleotides, the CDR3 is TGCAGTGCTAGAGATCAAGACCTCCGTGAAAAACTGTTTTTT.

This clonotype was observed once. The gene calls are TRBV10-3 and TRBJ2-1; 9 bases map to TRBD1. The CDR3 has 16 amino acids. The ends lost 6 bases at V and 3 bases at J; junction bases unmatched: 9. Germline CDR1 ENHRY, CDR2 SYGVKD. CDR3 in DNA: TGTGCCATCAGCGGACAGGGGAGACACAGCTACAATGAGCAGTTCTTC. It translates to CAISGQGRHSYNEQFF.

This clonotype has a handful of counts. This chain links TRBV5-1 with TRBJ2-1; TRBD2 matches at 12 bases. CDR1 is SGHRS and CDR2 is YFSETQ in the germline V gene. V lost 4 bases and J lost 4; bases outside the gene matches: 6. The CDR3 is 16 residues long. CDR3 residues: CASSLRLAGAYNEQFF. The CDR3 nucleotides read TGCGCCAGCAGCCTGAGACTAGCGGGGGCATACAATGAGCAGTTCTTC.

This clonotype was seen a few times. The J gene is TRBJ1-2, the V gene TRBV7-9; D call uncertain. V was cut by 7 bases and J by 3 bases, with 15 bases left in between. The CDR3 runs to 14 residues. Germline CDR1 SEHNR, CDR2 FQNEAQ (reference sequence). The DNA of the CDR3 is TGTGCCAGCACCCCGGGCCGGGCCTACTATGGCTACACCTTC. It codes for CASTPGRAYYGYTF.

V is TRBV20-1 and J is TRBJ1-1; D remains unclear. CDR3 size: 11 residues. Germline V gene sequence: CDR1 DFQATT, CDR2 SNEGSKA (reference sequence). With 7 bases removed from V and 5 bases from J, the gap between germline ends came to 11 bases. The CDR3 sequence: CSGISGTEAFF. CDR3 in DNA: TGCAGTGGGATATCGGGAACTGAAGCTTTCTTT.

This clonotype has a handful of counts. The genes are TRBV6-6 and TRBJ1-2; D call uncertain. The V end lost 5 bases, the J end lost 2 bases, and 15 bases lay between the germline ends. This CDR3 is 15 amino acids long. CDR1 is MNHNY and CDR2 is SVGAGI in the germline V gene (reference sequence). CDR3 amino acids: CASSEGTSLNYGYTF. The CDR3 DNA follows: TGTGCCAGCAGTGAGGGCACTTCTCTCAACTATGGCTACACCTTC.

The chain carries TRBV5-1 and TRBJ1-1, with D maybe TRBD1 (6 bases). The germline V gene encodes CDR1 SGHRS and CDR2 YFSETQ. The V and J ends lost 1 base and 6 bases respectively, with 16 bases between them. The CDR3 loop spans 15 amino acids. The CDR3 sequence: CASSLQGSSSAEAFF. The CDR3 DNA reads as TGCGCCAGCAGCTTGCAGGGGTCAAGCTCCGCTGAAGCTTTCTTT.

The chain recombines TRBV6-2 or TRBV6-3 with TRBJ1-5; D remains ambiguous. V lost 4 bases and J 9 bases, leaving 22 bases between the germline ends. The CDR3 runs 16 residues. Per germline, CDR1 MNHEY and CDR2 SVGEGT. CDR3 nucleotide sequence: TGTGCCAGCAGTTTCGATAAAGCTCGTGTTTATGGGCCCCAGCATTTT. This gives the protein CASSFDKARVYGPQHF.

Many counts were recorded for this clonotype. This chain links TRBV7-2 with TRBJ2-5; D is possibly TRBD1 (5 bases). This CDR3 spans 13 amino acids. V was shortened by 4 bases and J by 5 bases, with 11 bases between the two germline ends. The germline V gene has CDR1 SGHTA and CDR2 FQGNSA. CDR3 amino acids: CASSSWTRETQYF. The CDR3 nucleotides read TGTGCCAGCAGCTCCTGGACACGGGAGACCCAGTACTTC.

This clonotype was seen only a few times. The rearrangement links TRBV11-2 to TRBJ2-1; TRBD2 matches 12 bases. Germline loops: CDR1 SGHAT, CDR2 FQNNGV. V lost 5 bases, J lost 9 bases, and 8 bases stayed unmatched. This CDR3 is 15 amino acids long. The CDR3 region has the DNA TGTGCCAGCAGCCGAGGGACTAGCGGGTGGAGTGAGCAGTTCTTC. Translation: CASSRGTSGWSEQFF. Full variable domain (missing parts from reference TRBV11-2 and TRBJ2-1): EAGVAQSPRYKIIEKRQSVAFWCNPISGHATLYWYQQILGQGPKLLIQFQNNGVVDDSQLPKDRFSAERLKGVDSTLKIQPAKLEDSAVYLCASSRGTSGWSEQFFGPGTRLTVL.

This clonotype has ten or more counts. V and J are TRBV6-2 or TRBV6-3 and TRBJ2-5, with no clear D. Per the germline V gene, CDR1 is MNHEY and CDR2 is SVGEGT. V lost 6 bases to trimming and J lost 7 bases, with 27 bases between them. The CDR3 is made up of 17 amino acids. The CDR3 DNA follows: TGTGCCAGCAGACCCCCATCCTTCTCACGACAAGATGGGACCCAGTACTTC. It translates to CASRPPSFSRQDGTQYF.

This clonotype was counted between two and nine times. This chain uses TRBV7-2 with TRBJ2-3; 10 nucleotides align to TRBD2. CDR3 size: 16 residues. Germline CDR1 SGHTA, CDR2 FQGNSA. J lost 5 bases, V lost 3 bases, and 8 bases had no gene match. CDR3 DNA: TGTGCCAGCAGCTTCACCAGCGGGAGGGCCCAAGATACGCAGTATTTT. It codes for CASSFTSGRAQDTQYF. The full variable domain, completed using reference TRBV7-2 and TRBJ2-3, is GAGVSQSPSNKVTEKGKDVELRCDPISGHTALYWYRQSLGQGLEFLIYFQGNSAPDKSGLPSDRFSAERTGGSVSTLTIQRTQQEDSAVYLCASSFTSGRAQDTQYFGPGTRLTVL.

In its sample, this clonotype was seen a few times. The CDR3 spells CASSLFLGGDTEAFF. The CDR3 coding sequence is TGCGCCAGCAGCTTGTTTTTGGGGGGCGACACTGAAGCTTTCTTT. The chain combines TRBV5-1 with TRBJ1-1, with D perhaps matching TRBD1 (6 bases). This CDR3 spans 15 amino acids. Germline assignment: CDR1 SGHRS and CDR2 YFSETQ. Trimming shortened V by 1 base and J by 3 bases, and 13 bases separated the two germline ends. Combining the CDR3 with reference TRBV5-1 and TRBJ1-1 gives the whole variable domain KAGVTQTPRYLIKTRGQQVTLSCSPISGHRSVSWYQQTPGQGLQFLFEYFSETQRNKGNFPGRFSGRQFSNSRSEMNVSTLELGDSALYLCASSLFLGGDTEAFFGQGTRLTVV.

This clonotype was counted a few times. The chain is built from TRBV7-6 and TRBJ1-6, with 7 bases identical to TRBD1. The CDR3 is 15 residues long. V shed 2 bases and J 9 bases; nucleotides not matched to a gene: 7. Germline values: CDR1 SGHVS, CDR2 FNYEAQ. The CDR3 sequence is CASSLIPGGGSPLHF. The CDR3 nucleotides read TGTGCCAGCAGCTTAATCCCAGGGGGGGGTTCACCCCTCCACTTT.